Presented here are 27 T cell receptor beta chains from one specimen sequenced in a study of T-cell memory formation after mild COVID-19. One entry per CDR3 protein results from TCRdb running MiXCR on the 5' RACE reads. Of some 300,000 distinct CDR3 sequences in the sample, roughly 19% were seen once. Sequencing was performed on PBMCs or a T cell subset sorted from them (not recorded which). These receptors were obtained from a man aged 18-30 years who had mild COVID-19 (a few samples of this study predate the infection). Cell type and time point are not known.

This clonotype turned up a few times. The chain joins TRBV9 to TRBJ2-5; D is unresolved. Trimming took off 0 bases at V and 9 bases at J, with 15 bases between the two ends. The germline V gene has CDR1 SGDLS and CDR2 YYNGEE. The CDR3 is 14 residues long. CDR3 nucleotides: TGTGCCAGCAGCGTAGTGGGTAGCTCCCGTCCCCAGTACTTC. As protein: CASSVVGSSRPQYF.

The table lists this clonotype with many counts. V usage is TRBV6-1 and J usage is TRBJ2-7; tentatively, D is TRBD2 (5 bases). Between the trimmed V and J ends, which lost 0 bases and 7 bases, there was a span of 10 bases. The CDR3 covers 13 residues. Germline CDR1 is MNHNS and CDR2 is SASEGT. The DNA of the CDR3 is TGTGCCAGCAGTGAAGCCCGACCGGGGGAGCAGTACGTC. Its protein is CASSEARPGEQYV.

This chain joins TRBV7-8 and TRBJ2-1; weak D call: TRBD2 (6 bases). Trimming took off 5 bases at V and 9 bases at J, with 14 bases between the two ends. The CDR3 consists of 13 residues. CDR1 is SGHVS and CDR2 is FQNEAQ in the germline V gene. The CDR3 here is CASSRRGSSEQFF. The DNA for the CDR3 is TGTGCCAGCAGCCGGAGGGGTTCCAGTGAGCAGTTCTTC.

The CDR3 spells CASSRQPLSYEQYV. The CDR3, as DNA: TGTGCCAGCAGCAGACAGCCTCTATCCTACGAGCAGTACGTC. This chain uses TRBV28 with TRBJ2-7; D is perhaps TRBD1 (5 bases). Trimming pared 6 bases from V and 1 base from J, leaving 13 bases between. Looked up from germline, CDR1 is MDHEN and CDR2 is SYDVKM. The CDR3 runs to 14 residues.

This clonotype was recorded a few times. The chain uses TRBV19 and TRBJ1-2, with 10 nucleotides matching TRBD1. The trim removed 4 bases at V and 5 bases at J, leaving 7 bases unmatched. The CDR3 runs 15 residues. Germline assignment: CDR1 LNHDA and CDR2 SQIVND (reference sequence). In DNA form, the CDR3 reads TGTGCCAGTAGTAGAACGGGACAGGGGACGTATGGCTACACCTTC. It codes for CASSRTGQGTYGYTF.

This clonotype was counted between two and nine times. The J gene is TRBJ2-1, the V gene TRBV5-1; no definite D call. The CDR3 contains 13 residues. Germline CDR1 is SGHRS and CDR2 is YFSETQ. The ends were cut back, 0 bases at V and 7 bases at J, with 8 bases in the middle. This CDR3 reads CASSLGSSNEQFF. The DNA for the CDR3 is TGCGCCAGCAGCTTGGGGTCTAGTAATGAGCAGTTCTTC.

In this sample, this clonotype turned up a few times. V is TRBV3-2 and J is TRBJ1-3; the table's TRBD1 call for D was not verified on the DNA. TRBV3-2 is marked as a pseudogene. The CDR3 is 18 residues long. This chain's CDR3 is CASSPDVGQGPSGNTIYF. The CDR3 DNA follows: TGTGCCAGCAGCCCCGACGTGGGACAGGGACCATCTGGAAACACCATATATTTT.

CDR3 in amino acids: CASSHGVHGANVLTF. The CDR3 bases are TGCGCCAGCAGCCACGGTGTTCATGGGGCCAACGTCCTGACTTTC. V usage is TRBV4-1 and J usage is TRBJ2-6; D not certain. Germline V CDR1 and CDR2: MGHRA, YSYEKL. There are 15 residues in the CDR3. V was cut by 3 bases and J by 3 bases, with 9 bases left in between.

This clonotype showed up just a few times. CDR3 bases: TGTGCCAGCAGCTTAGTCGGAACACCATCCTACGAGCAGTACTTC. This codes for CASSLVGTPSYEQYF. This chain joins TRBV7-2 and TRBJ2-7; D is ambiguous. The CDR3 totals 15 residues. V lost 1 base to trimming and J lost 1 base, with 11 bases between them. Per germline, CDR1 SGHTA and CDR2 FQGNSA.

This CDR3 reads CASRRQAGAGTDTQYF. The CDR3 region has the DNA TGTGCCAGTAGACGGCAAGCGGGGGCTGGCACAGATACGCAGTATTTT. This chain connects TRBV19 to TRBJ2-3, with 8 bases aligning to TRBD2. The germline V gene has CDR1 LNHDA and CDR2 SQIVND (reference sequence). The CDR3 loop spans 16 amino acids. V trimming: 6 bases; J trimming: 1 base; junction bases outside the gene matches: 9.

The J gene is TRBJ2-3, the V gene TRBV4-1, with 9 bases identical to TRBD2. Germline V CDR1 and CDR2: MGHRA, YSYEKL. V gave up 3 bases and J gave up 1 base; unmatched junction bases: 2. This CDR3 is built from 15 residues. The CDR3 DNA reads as TGCGCCAGCAGCCAGGCTAGCGGGGGCACAGATACGCAGTATTTT. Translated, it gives CASSQASGGTDTQYF.

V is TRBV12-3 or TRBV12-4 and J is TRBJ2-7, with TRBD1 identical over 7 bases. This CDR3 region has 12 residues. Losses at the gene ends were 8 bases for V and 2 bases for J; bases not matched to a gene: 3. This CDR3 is CASRDRTYEQYF. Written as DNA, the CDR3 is TGTGCCAGCCGGGACAGAACCTACGAGCAGTACTTC.

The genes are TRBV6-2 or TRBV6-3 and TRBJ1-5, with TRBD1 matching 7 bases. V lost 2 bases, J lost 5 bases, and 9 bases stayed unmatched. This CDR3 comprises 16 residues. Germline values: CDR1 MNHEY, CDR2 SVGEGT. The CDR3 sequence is CASSYRPEGAHQPQHF. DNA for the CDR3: TGTGCCAGCAGTTACCGTCCCGAGGGGGCACATCAGCCCCAGCATTTT.

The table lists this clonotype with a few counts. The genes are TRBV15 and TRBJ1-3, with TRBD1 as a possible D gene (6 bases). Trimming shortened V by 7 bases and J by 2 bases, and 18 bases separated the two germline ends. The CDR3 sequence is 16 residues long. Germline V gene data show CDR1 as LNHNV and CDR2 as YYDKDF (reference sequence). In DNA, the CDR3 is TGTGCCACCAAACAGGGAAGTGGTTTCGCTGGAAACACCATATATTTT. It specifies CATKQGSGFAGNTIYF.

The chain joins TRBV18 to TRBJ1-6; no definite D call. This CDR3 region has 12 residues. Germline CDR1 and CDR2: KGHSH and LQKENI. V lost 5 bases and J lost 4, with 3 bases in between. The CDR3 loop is CASSEYNSPLHF. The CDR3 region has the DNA TGTGCCAGCTCAGAGTATAATTCACCCCTCCACTTT. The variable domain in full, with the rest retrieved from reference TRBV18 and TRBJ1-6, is NAGVMQNPRHLVRRRGQEARLRCSPMKGHSHVYWYRQLPEEGLKFMVYLQKENIIDESGMPKERFSAEFPKEGPSILRIQQVVRGDSAAYFCASSEYNSPLHFGNGTRLTVT.

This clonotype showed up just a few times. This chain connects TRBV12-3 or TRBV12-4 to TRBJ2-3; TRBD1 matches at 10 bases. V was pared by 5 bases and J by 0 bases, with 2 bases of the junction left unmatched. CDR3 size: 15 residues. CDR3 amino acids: CASSRDRGSTDTQYF. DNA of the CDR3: TGTGCCAGCAGTAGGGACAGGGGAAGCACAGATACGCAGTATTTT.

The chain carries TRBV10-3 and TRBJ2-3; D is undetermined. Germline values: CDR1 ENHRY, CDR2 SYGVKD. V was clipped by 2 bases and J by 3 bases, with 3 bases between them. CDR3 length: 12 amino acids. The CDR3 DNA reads TGTGCCATCAGTGAGGGTACAGATACGCAGTATTTT. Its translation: CAISEGTDTQYF.

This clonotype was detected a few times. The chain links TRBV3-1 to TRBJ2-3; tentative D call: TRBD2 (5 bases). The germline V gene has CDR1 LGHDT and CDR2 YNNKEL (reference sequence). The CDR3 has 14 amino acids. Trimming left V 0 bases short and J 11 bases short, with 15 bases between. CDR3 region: CASSQDPGNPLQYF. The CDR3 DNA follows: TGTGCCAGCAGCCAAGACCCCGGGAATCCTTTGCAGTATTTT.

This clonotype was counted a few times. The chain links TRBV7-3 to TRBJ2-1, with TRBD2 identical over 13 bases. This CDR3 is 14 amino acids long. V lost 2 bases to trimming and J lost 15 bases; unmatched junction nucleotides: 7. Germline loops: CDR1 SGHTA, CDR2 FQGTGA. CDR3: CASSLPGLAGPRFF. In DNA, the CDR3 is TGTGCCAGCAGCTTACCGGGACTAGCGGGGCCCCGGTTCTTC.

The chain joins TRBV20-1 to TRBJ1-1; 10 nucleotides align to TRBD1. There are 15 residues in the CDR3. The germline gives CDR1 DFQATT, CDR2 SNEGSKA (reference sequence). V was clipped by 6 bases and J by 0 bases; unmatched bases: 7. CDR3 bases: TGCAGTGCGTCGGACAGGGGGAGGATGAACACTGAAGCTTTCTTT. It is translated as CSASDRGRMNTEAFF.

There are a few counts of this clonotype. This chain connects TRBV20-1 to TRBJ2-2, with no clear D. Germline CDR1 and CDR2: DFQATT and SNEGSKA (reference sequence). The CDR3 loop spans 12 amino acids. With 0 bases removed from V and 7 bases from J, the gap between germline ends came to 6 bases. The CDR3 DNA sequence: TGCAGTGCTAGAGATCCCCGCGGGGAGCTGTTTTTT. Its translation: CSARDPRGELFF.

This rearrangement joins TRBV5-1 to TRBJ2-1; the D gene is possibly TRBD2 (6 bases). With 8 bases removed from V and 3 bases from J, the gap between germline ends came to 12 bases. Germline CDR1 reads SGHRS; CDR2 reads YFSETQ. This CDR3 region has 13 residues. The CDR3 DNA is TGCGCCAGTTGGACTAACGACTACAATGAGCAGTTCTTC. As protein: CASWTNDYNEQFF.

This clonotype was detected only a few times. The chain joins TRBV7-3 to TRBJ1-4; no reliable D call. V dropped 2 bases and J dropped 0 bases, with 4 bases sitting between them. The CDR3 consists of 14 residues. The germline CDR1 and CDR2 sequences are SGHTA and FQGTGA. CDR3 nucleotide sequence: TGTGCCAGCAGCTTAGAAGCAACTAATGAAAAACTGTTTTTT. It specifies CASSLEATNEKLFF.

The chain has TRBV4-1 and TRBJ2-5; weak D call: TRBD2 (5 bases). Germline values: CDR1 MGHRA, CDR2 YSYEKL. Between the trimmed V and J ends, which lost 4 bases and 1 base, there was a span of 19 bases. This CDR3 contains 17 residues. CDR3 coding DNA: TGCGCCAGCAGCCGCATACGATCGGGAAAATCCCAAGAGACCCAGTACTTC. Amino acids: CASSRIRSGKSQETQYF.

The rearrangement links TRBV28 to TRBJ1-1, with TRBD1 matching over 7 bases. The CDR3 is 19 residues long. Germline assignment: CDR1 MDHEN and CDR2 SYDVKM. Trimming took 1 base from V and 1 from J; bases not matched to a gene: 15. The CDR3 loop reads CASSLFQPSQGTANTEAFF. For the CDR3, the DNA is TGTGCCAGCAGTTTATTCCAGCCGAGTCAGGGGACAGCGAACACTGAAGCTTTCTTT. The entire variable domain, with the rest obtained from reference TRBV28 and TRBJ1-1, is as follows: DVKVTQSSRYLVKRTGEKVFLECVQDMDHENMFWYRQDPGLGLRLIYFSYDVKMKEKGDIPEGYSVSREKKERFSLILESASTNQTSMYLCASSLFQPSQGTANTEAFFGQGTRLTVV.

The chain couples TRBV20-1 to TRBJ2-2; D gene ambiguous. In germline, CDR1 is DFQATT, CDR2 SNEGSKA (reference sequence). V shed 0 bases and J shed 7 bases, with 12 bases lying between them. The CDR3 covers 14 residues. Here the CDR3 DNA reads TGCAGTGCTAGAGATCTGAGGCATGGCGGGGAGCTGTTTTTT. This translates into CSARDLRHGGELFF.

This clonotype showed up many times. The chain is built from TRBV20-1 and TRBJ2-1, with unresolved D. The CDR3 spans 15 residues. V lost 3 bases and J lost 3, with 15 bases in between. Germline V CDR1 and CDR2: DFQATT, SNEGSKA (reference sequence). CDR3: CSARFQPSVYNEQFF. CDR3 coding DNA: TGCAGTGCTAGGTTCCAGCCATCCGTCTACAATGAGCAGTTCTTC.